What follows is one T cell receptor (beta chain) and its context. The antigen is not known. Some clones are missing from TCRdb's copy, which holds only in-frame ones; the method was immunoSEQ multiplex PCR. This sample has 150,000 to 180,000 clones, with less than 90% found just once. The data stem from a study of T cell responses to AZD1222 COVID-19 vaccine. Whole-study findings and limits: The study identified only a handful of AZD1222 recipients as seropositive at baseline.

With 2 bases clipped from V and 5 bases from J, the junction kept 12 bases outside the gene matches. Germline V gene sequence: CDR1 SGHAT, CDR2 FQNNGV. CDR3 length: 17 amino acids. This chain joins TRBV11-2 and TRBJ2-5, with 9 bases aligning to TRBD1. This material consisted of peripheral blood, taken on day 0 of MenACWY control vaccination. This clonotype was sampled from an adult in good health. The CDR3 here is CASSLRIGQGFLETQYF. CDR3 bases: TGTGCCAGCAGCTTAAGGATAGGACAGGGGTTTTTGGAGACCCAGTACTTC.